These 8 T cell receptor beta chains came from one sample sequenced in a study of blood T cell repertoires in COVID-19. The assay was immunoSEQ multiplex PCR, and TCRdb's table has in-frame clones only and misses some. The sample lists 150,000 to 170,000 clones; around 83% were seen once. Sequences were obtained from peripheral blood. Receptors originate from a woman between 55 and 75 years old with COVID-19, enrolled during active disease.

V gene TRBV9 combines with J gene TRBJ1-3; no clear D. V lost 0 bases and J 0 bases, leaving 4 bases between the germline ends. Germline lookup yields CDR1 SGDLS and CDR2 YYNGEE. The CDR3 covers 14 residues. The CDR3 DNA is TGTGCCAGCAGCGTAGGTAGCTCTGGAAACACCATATATTTT. Protein: CASSVGSSGNTIYF.

This clone was counted a single time. The rearrangement links TRBV6-4 to TRBJ2-1; 7 nucleotides match TRBD2. Germline-derived CDR1 and CDR2 are MRHNA and SNTAGT. The CDR3 loop spans 16 amino acids. The J segment lost 5 bases and the V segment lost 0 bases, leaving 7 bases of the junction unmatched. DNA of the CDR3: TGTGCCAGCAGTGACTCGTCGGGGGGACGAGACAATGAGCAGTTCTTC. Its protein product is CASSDSSGGRDNEQFF.

CDR3 nucleotide sequence: TGTGCCAGCTCCGGGACTAGCGGGGGCTACGAGCAGTACGTC. Amino acid sequence: CASSGTSGGYEQYV. The chain combines TRBV5-5 with TRBJ2-7, with TRBD2 identical over 14 bases. Losses at the gene ends were 7 bases for V and 3 bases for J; bases not matched to a gene: 3. CDR1 is SGHKS, CDR2 YYEKEE, per germline (reference sequence). CDR3 size: 14 residues.

V and J are TRBV10-2 and TRBJ1-2; 8 bases fit TRBD1. Trimming at V came to 0 bases and at J to 3 bases, leaving 3 bases not matched to a gene. The CDR3 covers 15 residues. Germline lookup yields CDR1 WSHSY and CDR2 SAAADI. CDR3 protein: CASSESPGGDYGYTF. In DNA form, the CDR3 reads TGCGCCAGCAGTGAGTCGCCAGGGGGCGACTATGGCTACACCTTC.

This chain connects TRBV3-1 (or the pseudogene TRBV3-2) to TRBJ2-1, with 10 positions matching TRBD1. The CDR3 runs to 15 residues. CDR1 is LGHDT and CDR2 is YNNKEL in the germline V gene (reference sequence). V lost 4 bases and J lost 5; bases outside the gene matches: 5. This chain's CDR3 is CASSPGQGDHNEQFF. DNA for the CDR3: TGTGCCAGCAGCCCAGGACAGGGGGACCACAATGAGCAGTTCTTC.

This clone occurred a few times. The chain carries TRBV9 and TRBJ2-7; 11 nucleotides match TRBD2. This CDR3 is built from 15 residues. Germline loops: CDR1 SGDLS, CDR2 YYNGEE. J gave up 2 bases and V 4 bases, and 5 bases lay outside the gene matches. CDR3 loop: CASSPRLAGPYEQYF. In DNA, the CDR3 is TGTGCCAGCAGCCCTCGACTAGCGGGGCCCTACGAGCAGTACTTC.

This clone appeared once. The germline gene is not matched at one end of the junction; a read error may be the cause. The chain couples TRBV6-5 to TRBJ1-4; D may be TRBD1 (6 bases). CDR1 is MNHEY, CDR2 SVGAGI, per germline. CDR3 length: 15 residues. The CDR3 region has the DNA TGTGCCAGCAGTTCCTACCGTTGGGGGCAGGAAAAACCGTTTTTT. It specifies CASSSYRWGQEKPFF.

This chain links TRBV7-9 with TRBJ2-2, with D perhaps matching TRBD2 (6 bases). Trimming pared 2 bases from V and 1 base from J, leaving 8 bases between. CDR1 and CDR2 (germline): SEHNR, FQNEAQ (reference sequence). This CDR3 contains 15 residues. CDR3: CASSLWGENTGELFF. Here the CDR3 DNA reads TGTGCCAGCAGCTTATGGGGGGAGAACACCGGGGAGCTGTTTTTT.